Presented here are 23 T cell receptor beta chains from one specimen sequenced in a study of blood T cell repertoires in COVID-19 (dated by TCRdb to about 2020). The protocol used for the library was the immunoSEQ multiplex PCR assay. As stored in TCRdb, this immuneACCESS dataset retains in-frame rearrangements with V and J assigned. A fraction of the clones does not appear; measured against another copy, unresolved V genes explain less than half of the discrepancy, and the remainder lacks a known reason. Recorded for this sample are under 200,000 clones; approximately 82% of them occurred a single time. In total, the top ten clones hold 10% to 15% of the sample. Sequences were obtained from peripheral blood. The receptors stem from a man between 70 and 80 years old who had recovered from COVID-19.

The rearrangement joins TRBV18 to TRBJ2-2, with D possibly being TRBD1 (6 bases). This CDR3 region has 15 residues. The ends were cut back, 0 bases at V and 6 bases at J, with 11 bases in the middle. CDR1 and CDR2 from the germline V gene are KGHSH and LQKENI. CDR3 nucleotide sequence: TGTGCCAGCTCACCACCCAAGGGGGAATCCGGGGAGCTGTTTTTT. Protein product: CASSPPKGESGELFF.

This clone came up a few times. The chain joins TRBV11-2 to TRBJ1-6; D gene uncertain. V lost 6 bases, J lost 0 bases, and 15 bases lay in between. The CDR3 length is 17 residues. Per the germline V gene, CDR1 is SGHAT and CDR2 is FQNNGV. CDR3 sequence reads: CASRTQVLGSYNSPLHF. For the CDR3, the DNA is TGTGCCAGCAGGACGCAGGTCCTCGGCTCCTATAATTCACCCCTCCACTTT.

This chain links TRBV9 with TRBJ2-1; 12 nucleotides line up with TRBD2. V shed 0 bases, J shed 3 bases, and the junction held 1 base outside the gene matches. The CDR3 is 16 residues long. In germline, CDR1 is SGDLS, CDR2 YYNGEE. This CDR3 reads CASSVGLAGDYNEQFF. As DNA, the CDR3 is TGTGCCAGCAGCGTAGGACTAGCGGGGGACTACAATGAGCAGTTCTTC.

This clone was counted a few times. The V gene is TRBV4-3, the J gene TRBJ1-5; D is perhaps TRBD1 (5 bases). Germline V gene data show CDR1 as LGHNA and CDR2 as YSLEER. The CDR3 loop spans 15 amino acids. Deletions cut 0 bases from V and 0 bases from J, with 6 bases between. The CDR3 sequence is CASSQDRVSNQPQHF. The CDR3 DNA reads TGCGCCAGCAGCCAAGACAGGGTTAGCAATCAGCCCCAGCATTTT.

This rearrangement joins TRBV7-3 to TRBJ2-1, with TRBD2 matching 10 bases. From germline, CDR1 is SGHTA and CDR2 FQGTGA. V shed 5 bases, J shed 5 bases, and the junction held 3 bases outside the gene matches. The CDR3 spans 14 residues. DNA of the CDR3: TGTGCCAGCAGCCCAGGACTAGCGGACAATGAGCAGTTCTTC. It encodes CASSPGLADNEQFF. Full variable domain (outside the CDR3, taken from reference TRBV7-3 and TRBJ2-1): GAGVSQTPSNKVTEKGKYVELRCDPISGHTALYWYRQSLGQGPEFLIYFQGTGAADDSGLPNDRFFAVRPEGSVSTLKIQRTERGDSAVYLCASSPGLADNEQFFGPGTRLTVL.

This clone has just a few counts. DNA for the CDR3: TGTGCCAGCAGTGATTTTTTAAACGGCGGGAGCATAGAGACCCAGTACTTC. Its translation is CASSDFLNGGSIETQYF. The J gene is TRBJ2-5, the V gene TRBV25-1; 7 nucleotides line up with TRBD2. V trimming: 3 bases; J trimming: 4 bases; junction bases outside the gene matches: 14. This CDR3 is 17 amino acids long. Looked up from germline, CDR1 is MGHDK and CDR2 is SYGVNS.

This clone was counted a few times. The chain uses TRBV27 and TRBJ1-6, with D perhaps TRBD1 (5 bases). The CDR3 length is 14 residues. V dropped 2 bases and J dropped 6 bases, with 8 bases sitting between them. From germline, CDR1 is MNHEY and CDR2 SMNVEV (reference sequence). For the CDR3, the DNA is TGTGCCAGCAGTTTAGGGGGGGGTAATTCACCCCTCCACTTT. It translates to CASSLGGGNSPLHF.

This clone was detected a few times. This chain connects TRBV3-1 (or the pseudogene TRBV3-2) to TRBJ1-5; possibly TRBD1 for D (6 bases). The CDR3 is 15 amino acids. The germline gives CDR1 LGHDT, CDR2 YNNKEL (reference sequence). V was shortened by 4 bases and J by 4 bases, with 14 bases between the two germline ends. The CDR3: CASSPTRGGNQPQHF. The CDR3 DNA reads TGTGCCAGCAGCCCCACGAGGGGGGGGAATCAGCCCCAGCATTTT.

The DNA of the CDR3 is TGTGCCAGCAGCCTTAGCGGCAGCTCCTACGAGCAGTACTTC. It encodes CASSLSGSSYEQYF. This rearrangement joins TRBV3-1 (or the pseudogene TRBV3-2) to TRBJ2-7, with TRBD2 as a possible D gene (6 bases). CDR3 length: 14 amino acids. Germline CDR1 and CDR2: LGHDT and YNNKEL (reference sequence). V lost 4 bases and J lost 0, with 10 bases in between.

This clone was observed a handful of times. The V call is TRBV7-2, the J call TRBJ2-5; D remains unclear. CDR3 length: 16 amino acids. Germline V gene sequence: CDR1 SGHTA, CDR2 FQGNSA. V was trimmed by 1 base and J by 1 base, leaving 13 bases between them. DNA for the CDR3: TGTGCCAGCAGCTTAGTGATCTCTAGATCCCAAGAGACCCAGTACTTC. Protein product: CASSLVISRSQETQYF.

The chain's CDR3 is CSVEEGGDSYGYTF. The CDR3 DNA reads as TGCAGCGTTGAAGAGGGCGGGGACAGCTATGGCTACACCTTC. The chain couples TRBV29-1 to TRBJ1-2, with 7 bases aligning to TRBD1. V trimming: 0 bases; J trimming: 4 bases; junction bases outside the gene matches: 5. Per the germline V gene, CDR1 is SQVTM and CDR2 is ANQGSEA. The CDR3 has 14 amino acids.

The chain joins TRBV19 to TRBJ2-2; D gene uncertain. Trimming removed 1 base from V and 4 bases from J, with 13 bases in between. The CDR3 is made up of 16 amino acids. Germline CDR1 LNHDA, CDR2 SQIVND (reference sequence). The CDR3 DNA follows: TGTGCCAGTAGTATAGGAGGTCTCCCCGGCACCGGGGAGCTGTTTTTT. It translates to CASSIGGLPGTGELFF.

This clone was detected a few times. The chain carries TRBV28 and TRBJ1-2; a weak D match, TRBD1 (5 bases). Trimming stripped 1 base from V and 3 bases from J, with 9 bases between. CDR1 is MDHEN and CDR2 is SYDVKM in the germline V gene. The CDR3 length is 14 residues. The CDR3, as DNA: TGTGCCAGCAGTTTATCCCAGGGCGACTATGGCTACACCTTC. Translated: CASSLSQGDYGYTF.

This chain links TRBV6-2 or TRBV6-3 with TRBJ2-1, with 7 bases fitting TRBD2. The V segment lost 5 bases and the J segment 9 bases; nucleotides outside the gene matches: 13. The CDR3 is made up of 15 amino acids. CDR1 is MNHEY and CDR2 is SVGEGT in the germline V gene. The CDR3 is CASSTRGTKVAEQFF. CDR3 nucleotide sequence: TGTGCCAGCAGTACCCGTGGGACTAAGGTAGCTGAGCAGTTCTTC.

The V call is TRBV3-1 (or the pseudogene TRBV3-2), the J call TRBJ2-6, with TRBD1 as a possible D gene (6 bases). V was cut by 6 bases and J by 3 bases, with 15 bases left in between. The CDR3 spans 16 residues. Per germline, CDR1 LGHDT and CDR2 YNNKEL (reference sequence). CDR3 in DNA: TGTGCCAGCAGTCAACAGGGATCTGGTGGGGCCAACGTCCTGACTTTC. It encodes CASSQQGSGGANVLTF.

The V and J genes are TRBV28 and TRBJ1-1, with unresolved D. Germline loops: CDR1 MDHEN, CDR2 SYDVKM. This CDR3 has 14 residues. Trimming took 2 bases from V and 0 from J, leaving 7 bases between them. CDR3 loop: CASSLLGMNTEAFF. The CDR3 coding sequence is TGTGCCAGCAGTTTACTGGGCATGAACACTGAAGCTTTCTTT.

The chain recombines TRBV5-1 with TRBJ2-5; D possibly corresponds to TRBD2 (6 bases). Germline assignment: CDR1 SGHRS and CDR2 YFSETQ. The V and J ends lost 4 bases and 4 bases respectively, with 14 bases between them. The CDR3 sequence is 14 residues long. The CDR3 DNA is TGCGCCAGCAGCCCGGGAGCTGGAGGAGAGACCCAGTACTTC. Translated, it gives CASSPGAGGETQYF.

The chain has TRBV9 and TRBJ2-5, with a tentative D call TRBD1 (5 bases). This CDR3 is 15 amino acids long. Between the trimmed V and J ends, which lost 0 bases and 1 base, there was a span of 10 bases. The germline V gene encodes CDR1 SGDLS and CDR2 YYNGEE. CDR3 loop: CASSVGQGLQETQYF. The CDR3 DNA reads TGTGCCAGCAGCGTAGGTCAGGGCCTCCAAGAGACCCAGTACTTC.

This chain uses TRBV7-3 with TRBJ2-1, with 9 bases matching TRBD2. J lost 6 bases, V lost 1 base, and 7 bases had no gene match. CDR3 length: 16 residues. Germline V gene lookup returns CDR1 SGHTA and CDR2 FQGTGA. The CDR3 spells CASSLRKTSGLNEQFF. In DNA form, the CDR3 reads TGTGCCAGCAGCTTAAGGAAGACTAGCGGTCTCAATGAGCAGTTCTTC.

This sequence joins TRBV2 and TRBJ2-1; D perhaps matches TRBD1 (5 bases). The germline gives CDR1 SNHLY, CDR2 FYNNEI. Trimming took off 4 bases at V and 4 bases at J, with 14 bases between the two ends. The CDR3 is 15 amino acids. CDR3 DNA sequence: TGTGCCAGCAGTGTGCAGGGCTTTAGATACAATGAGCAGTTCTTC. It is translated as CASSVQGFRYNEQFF.

CDR3 in DNA: TGTGCCAGCAGTGAATGGGGAGCATATAGCAATCAGCCCCAGCATTTT. Translating gives CASSEWGAYSNQPQHF. The chain uses TRBV6-1 and TRBJ1-5; unclear D gene. This CDR3 has 16 amino acids. With 2 bases removed from V and 0 bases from J, the gap between germline ends came to 11 bases. The germline V gene encodes CDR1 MNHNS and CDR2 SASEGT.

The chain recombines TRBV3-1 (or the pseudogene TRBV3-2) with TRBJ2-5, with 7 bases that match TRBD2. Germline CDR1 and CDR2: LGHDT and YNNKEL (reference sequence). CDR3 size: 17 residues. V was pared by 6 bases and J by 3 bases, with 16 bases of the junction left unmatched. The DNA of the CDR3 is TGTGCCAGCAGACATCGGCTGGGCTCCGGGGGGAAAGAGACCCAGTACTTC. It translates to CASRHRLGSGGKETQYF.

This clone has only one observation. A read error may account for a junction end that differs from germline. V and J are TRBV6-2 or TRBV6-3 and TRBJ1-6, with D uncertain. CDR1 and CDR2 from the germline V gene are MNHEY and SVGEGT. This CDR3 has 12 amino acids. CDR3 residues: CASSSYNPPLHF. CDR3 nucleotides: TGTGCCAGCAGTTCCTATAATCCACCCCTCCACTTT.